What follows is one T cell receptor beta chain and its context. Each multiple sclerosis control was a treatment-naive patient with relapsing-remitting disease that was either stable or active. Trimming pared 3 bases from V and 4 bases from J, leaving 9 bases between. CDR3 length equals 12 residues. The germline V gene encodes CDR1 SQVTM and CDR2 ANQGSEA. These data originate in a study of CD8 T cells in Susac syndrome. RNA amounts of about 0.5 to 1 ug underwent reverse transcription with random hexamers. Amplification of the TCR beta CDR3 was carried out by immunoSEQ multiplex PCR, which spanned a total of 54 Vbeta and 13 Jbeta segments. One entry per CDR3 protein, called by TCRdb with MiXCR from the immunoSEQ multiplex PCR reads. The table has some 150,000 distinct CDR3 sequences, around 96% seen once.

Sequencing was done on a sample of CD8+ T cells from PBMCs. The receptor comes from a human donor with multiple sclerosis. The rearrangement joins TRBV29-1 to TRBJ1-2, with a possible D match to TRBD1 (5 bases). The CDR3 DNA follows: TGCAGCGTTGATCTGGGGGGCTATGGCTACACCTTC. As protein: CSVDLGGYGYTF.